A selection of T cell receptor beta chains follows, all from one sample in a study of blood T cell repertoires in COVID-19. Repertoires were generated with immunoSEQ multiplex PCR, while TCRdb's copy carries only in-frame clones and drops some. The table has 120,000 to 150,000 clones, 70% to 85% seen once. Sequencing was performed on peripheral blood. Receptors originate from a human donor in a cohort sampled during active COVID-19. Each CDR3 is given with its conserved first and last residue. D genes are given only for firm matches. Part of the rows lack a size; the others show once, few, many or a class for expanded clones.

d_call: -; v_call: TRBV10-2; clone_size: -; j_call: TRBJ2-7; cdr3_nt: TGCGCCAGCAGTGAGTCTGGACAAATCTACGAGCAGTACTTC; cdr3_aa: CASSESGQIYEQYF
d_call: TRBD2; v_call: TRBV5-1; clone_size: -; j_call: TRBJ2-5; cdr3_nt: TGCGCCAGCAGCTCCCAACTAGCGGGGGGGCGAGAGACCCAGTACTTC; cdr3_aa: CASSSQLAGGRETQYF
d_call: -; v_call: TRBV29-1; clone_size: once; j_call: TRBJ2-5; cdr3_nt: TGCAGCACTTCGGGGACTGGGGAGACCCAGTACTTC; cdr3_aa: CSTSGTGETQYF
d_call: -; v_call: TRBV5-1; clone_size: once; j_call: TRBJ2-7; cdr3_nt: TGCGCCAGCAGGATAAGGACAGCAGACTACGAGCAGTACTTC; cdr3_aa: CASRIRTADYEQYF
d_call: TRBD2; v_call: TRBV9; clone_size: many; j_call: TRBJ2-4; cdr3_nt: TGTGCCAGCAGCGCTCCACCTTGGGGGGGGTTAAACATTCAGTACTTC; cdr3_aa: CASSAPPWGGLNIQYF
d_call: -; v_call: TRBV5-1; clone_size: few; j_call: TRBJ2-2; cdr3_nt: TGCGCCAGCAGCAGATCGGGGACACTTAACACCGGGGAGCTGTTTTTT; cdr3_aa: CASSRSGTLNTGELFF
d_call: -; v_call: TRBV6-2/TRBV6-3; clone_size: -; j_call: TRBJ1-2; cdr3_nt: TGTGCCAGCAGCCTACCGGTCTTAGCGGACGGCTACACCTTC; cdr3_aa: CASSLPVLADGYTF
d_call: -; v_call: TRBV6-5; clone_size: -; j_call: TRBJ2-7; cdr3_nt: TGTGCCACCCAGAAGTACACCTACGAGCAGTACTTC; cdr3_aa: CATQKYTYEQYF
d_call: -; v_call: TRBV3-1/TRBV3-2; clone_size: -; j_call: TRBJ1-2; cdr3_nt: TGTGCCAGCAGCCAACAGCCCAGGGCTGGCTACACCTTC; cdr3_aa: CASSQQPRAGYTF
d_call: TRBD2; v_call: TRBV7-3; clone_size: -; j_call: TRBJ2-2; cdr3_nt: TGTGCAAGCAGATTCGGGGAGGGCGGGGAGCTGTTTTTT; cdr3_aa: CASRFGEGGELFF
d_call: TRBD2; v_call: TRBV5-4; clone_size: -; j_call: TRBJ2-3; cdr3_nt: TGTGCCAGCAGCCTAAGGACTAGCGGGGGTGATACGCAGTATTTT; cdr3_aa: CASSLRTSGGDTQYF
d_call: -; v_call: TRBV2; clone_size: -; j_call: TRBJ1-5; cdr3_nt: TGTGCCAGCAGACAACAGGGAACGCAGCCCCAGCATTTT; cdr3_aa: CASRQQGTQPQHF
d_call: -; v_call: TRBV3-1/TRBV3-2; clone_size: -; j_call: TRBJ2-7; cdr3_nt: TGTCTTTCCTACGAGCAGTACTTC; cdr3_aa: CLSYEQYF
d_call: -; v_call: TRBV11-3; clone_size: -; j_call: TRBJ1-6; cdr3_nt: TGTGCCAGCAGCCTAGGGGAGGACTTT; cdr3_aa: CASSLGEDF
d_call: TRBD1; v_call: TRBV18; clone_size: once; j_call: TRBJ1-1; cdr3_nt: TGTGCCAGCTCACCACCGACGGCAGGGGGCCCAAGAGCTTTCTTT; cdr3_aa: CASSPPTAGGPRAFF
d_call: TRBD1; v_call: TRBV4-2; clone_size: once; j_call: TRBJ1-3; cdr3_nt: TGTGCCAGCAGCCACCCGGACAGGGTCAGTAACACCATATATTTT; cdr3_aa: CASSHPDRVSNTIYF
d_call: -; v_call: TRBV19; clone_size: -; j_call: TRBJ2-7; cdr3_nt: TGTGCCAGTAGTCCCGACCCGGCAGGGTGGTACGAGCAGTACTTC; cdr3_aa: CASSPDPAGWYEQYF
d_call: -; v_call: TRBV28; clone_size: -; j_call: TRBJ2-7; cdr3_nt: TGTGCCAGCAGTATCCCCGTGAGGGCCTACGAGCAGTACTTC; cdr3_aa: CASSIPVRAYEQYF
d_call: -; v_call: TRBV12-3/TRBV12-4; clone_size: -; j_call: TRBJ2-5; cdr3_nt: TGTGCCAGCAGTTTAGATCGGTGGGAGGCCCAGTACTTC; cdr3_aa: CASSLDRWEAQYF
d_call: TRBD1; v_call: TRBV5-5; clone_size: -; j_call: TRBJ1-3; cdr3_nt: TGTGCCAGCAGCTTGGAAGGGACAGCTGGAAACACCATATATTTT; cdr3_aa: CASSLEGTAGNTIYF
d_call: TRBD1; v_call: TRBV5-1; clone_size: -; j_call: TRBJ1-2; cdr3_nt: TGCGCCAGCAGCTTGAAGGGGGCGTCCGGCGGTGAGGGCTACACCTTC; cdr3_aa: CASSLKGASGGEGYTF
d_call: TRBD1; v_call: TRBV5-8; clone_size: -; j_call: TRBJ1-5; cdr3_nt: TGTGCCAGCAGCTTTCCTCCGGGACAGGTAACTTATAGCAATCAGCCCCAGCATTTT; cdr3_aa: CASSFPPGQVTYSNQPQHF
d_call: -; v_call: TRBV6-1; clone_size: -; j_call: TRBJ1-2; cdr3_nt: TGTGCCAGCAGTGAAGGTGCGACGGGTGGCTACACCTTC; cdr3_aa: CASSEGATGGYTF
d_call: -; v_call: TRBV3-1/TRBV3-2; clone_size: -; j_call: TRBJ2-2; cdr3_nt: TGTGCCAGCAGCCAAGTCAGGGAAACCGGGGAGCTGTTTTTT; cdr3_aa: CASSQVRETGELFF
d_call: -; v_call: TRBV29-1; clone_size: -; j_call: TRBJ1-3; cdr3_nt: TGCAGCGTTCTGACAGCCCAAAACACCATATATTTT; cdr3_aa: CSVLTAQNTIYF
d_call: -; v_call: TRBV7-2; clone_size: -; j_call: TRBJ2-7; cdr3_nt: TGTGCCAGCAGCTTAGGTGGCGGCCTCTCCTACGAGCAGTACTTC; cdr3_aa: CASSLGGGLSYEQYF
d_call: TRBD1; v_call: TRBV7-9; clone_size: -; j_call: TRBJ2-7; cdr3_nt: TGTGCCAGCAGCTCGAATCGTGGGGACGGGGGACAGGGATTTTACGAGCAGTACTTC; cdr3_aa: CASSSNRGDGGQGFYEQYF
d_call: -; v_call: TRBV28; clone_size: few; j_call: TRBJ1-1; cdr3_nt: TGTGCCAGTAAAGGGGGAAGAGAATCCACTGAAGCTTTCTTT; cdr3_aa: CASKGGRESTEAFF
d_call: -; v_call: TRBV7-3; clone_size: -; j_call: TRBJ1-5; cdr3_nt: TGTGCCAGCAGCTCCATAACCGGGACATACGATAGCAATCAGCCCCAGCATTTT; cdr3_aa: CASSSITGTYDSNQPQHF
d_call: TRBD2; v_call: TRBV4-1; clone_size: -; j_call: TRBJ2-3; cdr3_nt: TGCGCCAGCAGCCAAGCTAACCTAGCGGGGGGGGATACGCAGTATTTT; cdr3_aa: CASSQANLAGGDTQYF
d_call: TRBD2; v_call: TRBV9; clone_size: once; j_call: TRBJ2-3; cdr3_nt: TGTGCCAGCAACAGACTAGCGGGGGGTTCAGATACGCAGTATTTT; cdr3_aa: CASNRLAGGSDTQYF
d_call: TRBD1; v_call: TRBV25-1; clone_size: -; j_call: TRBJ2-1; cdr3_nt: TGTGCCAGCAGTGAATTGGGGGACAGGGGGGGTTTTGGTGAGCAGTTCTTC; cdr3_aa: CASSELGDRGGFGEQFF
d_call: TRBD1; v_call: TRBV5-1; clone_size: -; j_call: TRBJ1-2; cdr3_nt: TGCGCCAGCACCTTGTTCCCCTCCGGGACAGGGGGCGTTCGGTCCTTTGGCTACACCTTC; cdr3_aa: CASTLFPSGTGGVRSFGYTF
d_call: -; v_call: TRBV27; clone_size: few; j_call: TRBJ2-7; cdr3_nt: TGTGCCAGCAGTTTATTCCGGACCGGGGGAAACGAGCAGTACTTC; cdr3_aa: CASSLFRTGGNEQYF
d_call: -; v_call: TRBV9; clone_size: -; j_call: TRBJ1-4; cdr3_nt: TGTGCCAGCAGCGTAGGGGATCCGGGGGGTGAAAAACTGTTTTTT; cdr3_aa: CASSVGDPGGEKLFF
d_call: TRBD1; v_call: TRBV7-8; clone_size: -; j_call: TRBJ1-5; cdr3_nt: TGTGCCAGCAGCCCCGGACAGGGCAGCTATCAGCCCCAGCATTTT; cdr3_aa: CASSPGQGSYQPQHF
d_call: TRBD2; v_call: TRBV4-1; clone_size: -; j_call: TRBJ2-2; cdr3_nt: TGCGCCAGCAGCCAAGATGCGGGGGGGGCCGCAAACACCGGGGAGCTGTTTTTT; cdr3_aa: CASSQDAGGAANTGELFF
d_call: TRBD1; v_call: TRBV19; clone_size: few; j_call: TRBJ2-7; cdr3_nt: TGTGCCACCCGCGGGGGACAGGGCCTCTACGAGCAGTACTTC; cdr3_aa: CATRGGQGLYEQYF
d_call: -; v_call: TRBV6-5; clone_size: once; j_call: TRBJ1-2; cdr3_nt: TGTGCCAGCACCCAGGACAGAGTTGGCTACACCTTC; cdr3_aa: CASTQDRVGYTF
d_call: -; v_call: TRBV6-5; clone_size: -; j_call: TRBJ2-1; cdr3_nt: TGTGCCAGCAGCCGCGACAGCTACAATGAGCAGTTCTTC; cdr3_aa: CASSRDSYNEQFF
d_call: -; v_call: TRBV2; clone_size: -; j_call: TRBJ2-5; cdr3_nt: TGTGCCAGCAGTGATGTATCTGGAGTAGACCTGCGGGAGACCCAGTACTTC; cdr3_aa: CASSDVSGVDLRETQYF